The rows below give T cell receptor beta chains drawn from one sample of a study of blood T cell repertoires in COVID-19. Profiled with immunoSEQ multiplex PCR; TCRdb holds only in-frame clones, not every one. In the table there are fewer than 200,000 clones, about 91% of which are singletons. Sequenced input: peripheral blood. These receptors originate from a woman aged 55-70 years who had recovered from COVID-19. CDR3s include the opening cysteine and the closing phenylalanine or tryptophan. D genes are given only for firm matches. Only some rows state a clone size, as once, few, many or a class for expanded clones.

v_gene,abundance,d_gene,j_gene,CDR3aa,CDR3nt
TRBV7-6,.,TRBD2,TRBJ2-5,CASSLYGGPGTREETQYF,TGTGCCAGCAGCTTATACGGGGGCCCCGGGACTAGAGAAGAGACCCAGTACTTC
TRBV25-1,.,.,TRBJ1-6,CASSRPGERGNSPLHF,TGTGCCAGCAGTCGACCGGGGGAACGCGGGAATTCACCCCTCCACTTT
TRBV5-1,.,TRBD1,TRBJ1-1,CASSTTGADTEAFF,TGCGCCAGCAGCACGACAGGGGCGGACACTGAAGCTTTCTTT
TRBV27,.,.,TRBJ2-1,CASRRDGAYNEQFF,TGTGCCAGCAGGCGGGACGGAGCCTACAATGAGCAGTTCTTC
TRBV19,.,TRBD1,TRBJ1-5,CASNTPGTGSNQPQHF,TGTGCCAGTAACACACCCGGGACAGGGAGCAATCAGCCCCAGCATTTT
TRBV3-1/TRBV3-2,.,TRBD1,TRBJ1-6,CASSPRGQDNSPLHF,TGTGCCAGCAGCCCCAGGGGGCAGGATAATTCACCCCTCCACTTT
TRBV11-2,few,.,TRBJ2-1,CASSSPPGLQFEQFF,TGTGCCAGCAGCAGCCCACCGGGACTTCAATTTGAGCAGTTCTTC
TRBV2,.,.,TRBJ1-2,CASSESRFDGYTF,TGTGCCAGCAGTGAAAGCAGGTTCGATGGCTACACCTTC
TRBV9,once,TRBD1,TRBJ1-6,CASSAGTEYNSPLHF,TGTGCCAGCAGCGCAGGGACAGAATATAATTCACCCCTCCACTTT
TRBV3-1/TRBV3-2,few,TRBD2,TRBJ2-1,CASSQGRAGLEQFF,TGTGCCAGCAGCCAGGGGAGGGCAGGTCTTGAGCAGTTCTTC
TRBV18,.,.,TRBJ2-7,CASSRGEEQYF,TGTGCCAGCTCACGGGGAGAAGAGCAGTACTTC
TRBV7-8,.,TRBD2,TRBJ2-1,CASSRSGTNYNEQFF,TGTGCCAGCAGCAGATCCGGGACTAACTACAATGAGCAGTTCTTC
TRBV11-2,.,TRBD2,TRBJ2-5,CASSFSGGGRETQYF,TGTGCCAGCAGCTTTAGCGGGGGGGGCAGGGAGACCCAGTACTTC
TRBV12-3/TRBV12-4,.,.,TRBJ1-3,CASSPGVGNTIYF,TGTGCCAGCAGTCCAGGGGTAGGAAACACCATATATTTT
TRBV14,.,TRBD1,TRBJ2-3,CASSQRQGADTQYF,TGTGCCAGCAGCCAGAGACAGGGGGCAGATACGCAGTATTTT
TRBV5-1,.,.,TRBJ1-4,CASSPTGWAGEKLFF,TGCGCCAGCAGCCCTACAGGTTGGGCAGGTGAAAAACTGTTTTTT
TRBV4-2,.,TRBD1,TRBJ1-1,CASSQRDRVMNTEAFF,TGTGCCAGCAGCCAAAGGGACAGGGTAATGAACACTGAAGCTTTCTTT
TRBV28,.,TRBD1,TRBJ1-1,CAGRSGWEAGGKPEAFF,TGTGCCGGTCGTTCGGGGTGGGAGGCAGGGGGGAAACCTGAAGCTTTCTTT
TRBV28,.,TRBD1,TRBJ1-1,CASSQTGQGSTEAFF,TGTGCCAGCAGCCAAACAGGACAGGGGAGCACTGAAGCTTTCTTT
TRBV14,.,TRBD1,TRBJ2-1,CASSQPGQGANEQFF,TGTGCCAGCAGCCAACCGGGACAGGGGGCCAATGAGCAGTTCTTC
TRBV5-1,few,.,TRBJ2-5,CASSPGQHQETQYF,TGCGCCAGCAGCCCCGGACAGCACCAAGAGACCCAGTACTTC
TRBV6-6,.,.,TRBJ1-2,CASSSRYPNYGYTF,TGTGCCAGCAGTTCGCGATACCCTAACTATGGCTACACCTTC
TRBV5-4,few,TRBD1,TRBJ1-2,CASSSTGVGYTF,TGTGCCAGCAGCTCGACAGGGGTAGGCTACACCTTC
TRBV15,once,.,TRBJ2-6,CATSRERTGSGANVLTF,TGTGCCACCAGCAGAGAACGTACGGGGTCTGGGGCCAACGTCCTGACTTTC
TRBV5-4,.,TRBD1,TRBJ2-1,CASSLGAGQGSDEQFF,TGTGCCAGCAGCTTGGGTGCGGGACAGGGGAGCGATGAGCAGTTCTTC
TRBV30,.,.,TRBJ2-7,CAWGSSYEQYF,TGTGCCTGGGGGAGCTCCTACGAGCAGTACTTC
TRBV5-4,.,.,TRBJ1-2,CASSLGEGGRNYGYTF,TGTGCCAGCAGCTTGGGTGAGGGAGGACGTAACTATGGCTACACCTTC
TRBV6-5,.,.,TRBJ2-3,CASSYRGEFTDTQYF,TGTGCCAGCAGTTATCGCGGCGAGTTCACAGATACGCAGTATTTT
TRBV13,.,.,TRBJ1-1,CASSSRGLGTKAFF,TGTGCCAGCAGCTCGCGGGGGTTGGGCACTAAAGCTTTCTTT
TRBV5-4,.,.,TRBJ1-6,CASSLSVALDSPLHF,TGTGCCAGCAGCTTGTCAGTAGCGTTGGATTCACCCCTCCACTTT
TRBV12-3/TRBV12-4,.,.,TRBJ1-1,CASSLDAGTKAFF,TGTGCCAGCAGTCTGGACGCCGGGACAAAAGCTTTCTTT
TRBV30,.,.,TRBJ2-2,CAWKGAGELFF,TGTGCCTGGAAGGGAGCCGGGGAGCTGTTTTTT
TRBV3-1/TRBV3-2,few,.,TRBJ1-5,CASSRDSGHQPQHF,TGTGCCAGCAGCCGAGACAGTGGGCATCAGCCCCAGCATTTT
TRBV5-5,.,.,TRBJ2-7,CASSFRQGRDEQYF,TGTGCCAGCAGCTTTAGACAGGGGAGGGACGAGCAGTACTTC
TRBV5-6,.,.,TRBJ2-7,CASSRYQGSYEQYF,TGTGCCAGCAGCCGGTACCAGGGGTCCTACGAGCAGTACTTC
TRBV24-1,.,.,TRBJ2-5,CATSDKGATRETQYF,TGTGCCACCAGTGATAAAGGGGCGACACGGGAGACCCAGTACTTC
TRBV19,once,TRBD1,TRBJ2-5,CASSMRTGGQETQYF,TGTGCCAGTAGTATGAGGACAGGGGGCCAAGAGACCCAGTACTTC
TRBV6-6,.,TRBD1,TRBJ2-4,CASSQGQGVFQLAKNIQYF,TGTGCCAGCAGTCAGGGACAGGGGGTCTTCCAATTAGCCAAAAACATTCAGTACTTC
TRBV27,.,.,TRBJ1-5,CASTKNLGQPQHF,TGTGCCAGCACCAAGAACCTCGGTCAGCCCCAGCATTTT
TRBV19,.,.,TRBJ2-7,CASSETSGTTYEQYF,TGTGCCAGTAGTGAAACTTCCGGGACAACCTACGAGCAGTACTTC
TRBV28,.,.,TRBJ1-6,CASSPAAGLNSPLHF,TGTGCCAGCAGCCCGGCGGCAGGGCTCAATTCACCCCTCCACTTT
TRBV5-1,.,.,TRBJ1-2,CASSLGQAGNYGYTF,TGCGCCAGCAGCTTGGGACAGGCGGGTAACTATGGCTACACCTTC